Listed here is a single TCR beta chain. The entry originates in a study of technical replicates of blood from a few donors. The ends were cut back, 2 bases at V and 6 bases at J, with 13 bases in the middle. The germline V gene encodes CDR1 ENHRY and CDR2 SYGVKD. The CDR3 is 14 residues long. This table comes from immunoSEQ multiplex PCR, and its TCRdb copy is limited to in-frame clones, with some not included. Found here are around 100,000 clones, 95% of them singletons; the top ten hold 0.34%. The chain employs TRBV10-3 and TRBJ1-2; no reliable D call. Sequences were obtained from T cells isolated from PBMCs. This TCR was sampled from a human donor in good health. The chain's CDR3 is CAISETAGLNGYTF. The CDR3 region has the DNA TGTGCCATCAGTGAGACCGCAGGATTAAATGGCTACACCTTC.